One sample yielded the 17 T cell receptor beta chains listed below, sequenced in a study of human T cells and chemical hapten exposure. Time point indicated: patch test 2, 6 weeks after DPC sensitization. Treatment reported: therapeutic diphenylcyclopropenone sensitization with weekly scalp DPC. TCRdb ran MiXCR on the RACE reads and lists one entry per CDR3 protein. The table shows about 89,000 distinct CDR3 sequences, with approximately 9.9% occurring only once. Source: whole blood, taken in connection with sensitization to the hapten diphenylcyclopropenone (DPC). These receptors were obtained from a man aged 35 to 55 with alopecia areata. Some clones in this sample may be carry-over from other donors' samples.

There are many counts of this clonotype. J is TRBJ1-5 and V is TRBV6-6, with a tentative D call TRBD1 (5 bases). The ends were cut back, 0 bases at V and 7 bases at J, with 13 bases in the middle. Germline values: CDR1 MNHNY, CDR2 SVGAGI (reference sequence). The CDR3 consists of 15 residues. The CDR3 loop reads CASSYSWGGGQPQHF. The CDR3 DNA reads TGTGCCAGCAGTTACTCTTGGGGGGGAGGGCAGCCCCAGCATTTT.

This clonotype was seen only a few times. This sequence joins TRBV28 and TRBJ2-7; D is possibly TRBD1 (6 bases). CDR3 size: 15 residues. Germline values: CDR1 MDHEN, CDR2 SYDVKM. V was pared by 3 bases and J by 3 bases, with 15 bases between. The CDR3 is CASSLSGALVYEQYF. The DNA for the CDR3 is TGTGCCAGCAGTTTGTCAGGGGCCCTGGTCTACGAGCAGTACTTC.

At least ten counts were recorded for this clonotype. V usage is TRBV14 and J usage is TRBJ1-2; D is perhaps TRBD1 (6 bases). There are 15 residues in the CDR3. V lost 1 base and J lost 4, with 13 bases in between. Germline-derived CDR1 and CDR2 are SGHDN and FVKESK. CDR3 bases: TGTGCCAGCAGCCAAGGAGGACAGCCGACCTATGGCTACACCTTC. It translates to CASSQGGQPTYGYTF.

This clonotype appeared a few times. The chain couples TRBV30 to TRBJ2-1; 9 bases line up with TRBD2. Germline-derived CDR1 and CDR2 are GTSNPN and SVGIG (reference sequence). The CDR3 extends over 15 amino acids. The trim removed 2 bases at V and 4 bases at J, leaving 6 bases unmatched. The CDR3 region is CAWSWASGMYNEQFF. The CDR3 DNA is TGTGCCTGGAGTTGGGCTAGCGGGATGTACAATGAGCAGTTCTTC.

The chain recombines TRBV29-1 with TRBJ1-5; no reliable D call. The CDR3 runs to 12 residues. Between the trimmed V and J ends, which lost 6 bases and 4 bases, there was a span of 10 bases. The V gene's germline CDR1 is SQVTM and CDR2 ANQGSEA. The CDR3 nucleotides are TGCAGCGTCGAGGCGGGTAATCAGCCCCAGCATTTT. Translating gives CSVEAGNQPQHF.

This clonotype appeared many times. The chain couples TRBV29-1 to TRBJ2-3; D is perhaps TRBD2 (5 bases). Per the germline V gene, CDR1 is SQVTM and CDR2 is ANQGSEA. V dropped 3 bases and J dropped 3 bases, with 7 bases sitting between them. The CDR3 is 12 residues long. CDR3: CSVDPGTDTQYF. The DNA for the CDR3 is TGCAGCGTTGATCCGGGGACAGATACGCAGTATTTT.

The chain links TRBV2 to TRBJ2-3; D not certain. The CDR3 loop spans 14 amino acids. Trimming took off 4 bases at V and 1 base at J, with 9 bases between the two ends. The V gene's germline CDR1 is SNHLY and CDR2 FYNNEI. CDR3 protein: CASSGSLGTDTQYF. The CDR3 coding sequence is TGTGCCAGCAGTGGGTCCCTGGGCACAGATACGCAGTATTTT.

Only one count was recorded for this clonotype. This chain uses TRBV7-8 with TRBJ2-3, with 9 bases identical to TRBD2. CDR3 length equals 16 residues. From germline, CDR1 is SGHVS and CDR2 FQNEAQ. Losses at the gene ends were 6 bases for V and 1 base for J; bases not matched to a gene: 8. The CDR3 is CASSPGGGGGTDTQYF. In DNA form, the CDR3 reads TGTGCCAGCAGTCCCGGCGGGGGGGGCGGCACAGATACGCAGTATTTT.

This clonotype was counted only a few times. This sequence joins TRBV20-1 and TRBJ2-6; 7 bases are shared with TRBD2. V dropped 3 bases and J dropped 3; count of bases not matched to a gene: 14. Germline values: CDR1 DFQATT, CDR2 SNEGSKA (reference sequence). The CDR3 extends over 18 amino acids. CDR3 sequence (DNA): TGCAGTGCTAGGGGCCCCGGAAGGGAGGGAGTTGGGGCCAACGTCCTGACTTTC. Its protein is CSARGPGREGVGANVLTF.

The genes are TRBV2 and TRBJ1-2; 9 positions match TRBD1. The CDR3 is 15 residues long. The germline V gene encodes CDR1 SNHLY and CDR2 FYNNEI. With V trimmed by 6 bases and J by 4 bases, 9 bases remained unmatched. The CDR3 DNA reads as TGTGCCAGCAGCCAACCTACAGGGGGCAGCTATGGCTACACCTTC. This translates into CASSQPTGGSYGYTF.

The rearrangement joins TRBV14 to TRBJ2-4, with 15 positions matching TRBD2. CDR3 length equals 21 residues. V trimming: 2 bases; J trimming: 0 bases; junction bases outside the gene matches: 11. CDR1 is SGHDN and CDR2 is FVKESK in the germline V gene. DNA of the CDR3: TGTGCCAGCAGCCAATATTCGGGACTAGCGGGAGGACCCTTAGCCAAAAACATTCAGTACTTC. As protein: CASSQYSGLAGGPLAKNIQYF.

This clonotype was seen only a few times. The chain employs TRBV10-2 and TRBJ2-7, with D uncertain. Germline V CDR1 and CDR2: WSHSY, SAAADI. There are 12 residues in the CDR3. Trimming stripped 4 bases from V and 2 bases from J, with 6 bases between. CDR3 residues: CASSGKPYEQYF. In DNA, the CDR3 is TGCGCCAGCAGTGGCAAGCCCTACGAGCAGTACTTC.

The chain combines TRBV7-8 with TRBJ2-7; no clear D gene. This CDR3 is built from 16 residues. Trimming cost V 1 base and J 6 bases, with 19 bases left between them. Per germline, CDR1 SGHVS and CDR2 FQNEAQ. CDR3 nucleotides: TGTGCCAGCAGCTTAGTATTGTTTAGGTCCACCTCCGAGCAGTACTTC. Its protein is CASSLVLFRSTSEQYF.

This clonotype was seen many times. CDR3 sequence (DNA): TGTGCCAGCAGCGTATCAGCTGGAAACACCATATATTTT. Protein: CASSVSAGNTIYF. The chain links TRBV9 to TRBJ1-3, with unresolved D. Germline lookup yields CDR1 SGDLS and CDR2 YYNGEE. The CDR3 consists of 13 residues. The V gene lost 1 base and the J gene lost 2 bases, with 4 bases spanning the gap.

There are many counts of this clonotype. This chain connects TRBV18 to TRBJ1-5; no clear D. Germline V lookup: CDR1 KGHSH, CDR2 LQKENI. V was clipped by 3 bases and J by 1 base, with 7 bases between them. CDR3 length: 14 amino acids. CDR3 DNA sequence: TGTGCCAGCTCACCCGCCCCGAGCAATCAGCCCCAGCATTTT. It yields the protein CASSPAPSNQPQHF.

There are many counts of this clonotype. V is TRBV10-3 and J is TRBJ2-1; TRBD2 agrees at 8 bases. With V trimmed by 5 bases and J by 3 bases, 3 bases remained unmatched. This CDR3 has 14 residues. Germline V gene data show CDR1 as ENHRY and CDR2 as SYGVKD. The CDR3 is CAISLAGFYNEQFF. CDR3 DNA sequence: TGTGCCATCAGTTTAGCGGGGTTCTACAATGAGCAGTTCTTC.

The chain combines TRBV28 with TRBJ2-7; no firm D call. Deletions cut 2 bases from V and 2 bases from J, with 7 bases between. The CDR3 totals 13 residues. Germline-derived CDR1 and CDR2 are MDHEN and SYDVKM. CDR3 residues: CASSLPAAYEQYF. The CDR3 DNA reads TGTGCCAGCAGTTTACCAGCAGCCTACGAGCAGTACTTC.